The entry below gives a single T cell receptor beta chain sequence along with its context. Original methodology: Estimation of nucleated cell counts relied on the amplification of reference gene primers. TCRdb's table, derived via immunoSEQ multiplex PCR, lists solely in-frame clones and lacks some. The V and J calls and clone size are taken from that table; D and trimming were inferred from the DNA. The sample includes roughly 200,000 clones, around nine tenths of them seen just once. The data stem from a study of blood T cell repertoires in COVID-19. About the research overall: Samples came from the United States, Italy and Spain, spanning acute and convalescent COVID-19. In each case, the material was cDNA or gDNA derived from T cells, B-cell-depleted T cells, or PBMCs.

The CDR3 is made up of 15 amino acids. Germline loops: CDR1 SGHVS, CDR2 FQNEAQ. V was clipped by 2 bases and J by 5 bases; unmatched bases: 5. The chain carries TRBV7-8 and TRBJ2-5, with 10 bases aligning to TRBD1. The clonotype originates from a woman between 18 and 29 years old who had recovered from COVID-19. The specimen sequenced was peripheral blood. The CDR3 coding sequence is TGTGCCAGCAGCTTACCGACAGGGGGCGTCGAGACCCAGTACTTC. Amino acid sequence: CASSLPTGGVETQYF.